One sample yielded the 32 T cell receptor beta chains listed below, sequenced in a study of T cell repertoires in cytomegalovirus infection. TCRdb processed the reads anew with MiXCR; each CDR3 protein has one entry. The repertoire holds more than 85,000 distinct CDR3 sequences, approximately 17% seen once, with more than 7% in the top ten. Specimen: PBMCs. The receptors come from a human donor in good health (CMV status not recorded). Some clones in this sample may be carry-over from other donors' samples.

There are many counts of this clonotype. This chain uses TRBV7-2 with TRBJ1-5; TRBD1 is a possible D gene (6 bases). This CDR3 contains 14 residues. Per the germline V gene, CDR1 is SGHTA and CDR2 is FQGNSA. V was clipped by 3 bases and J by 9 bases, with 15 bases between them. This CDR3 is CASSFGGTSMPQHF. CDR3 sequence (DNA): TGTGCCAGCAGCTTTGGAGGGACAAGTATGCCCCAGCATTTT.

In regard to this clonotype: This may be a read error: a much more frequent sequence differs by one nucleotide. The rearrangement links TRBV19 to TRBJ1-1; 7 nucleotides align to TRBD1. CDR3 length: 16 residues. From germline, CDR1 is LNHDA and CDR2 SQIVND (reference sequence). V lost 7 bases to trimming and J lost 3 bases; unmatched junction nucleotides: 14. As DNA, the CDR3 is TGTGCCAGTATTATGAGGACAGGCCGAGGGGACACTGAAGCTTTCTTT. This sequence encodes CASIMRTGRGDTEAFF.

The chain recombines TRBV15 with TRBJ2-3; D gene unclear. V shed 3 bases and J shed 0 bases, with 10 bases lying between them. This CDR3 is 15 amino acids long. Germline CDR1 LNHNV, CDR2 YYDKDF (reference sequence). DNA of the CDR3: TGTGCCACCAGCAGTTCGGTACCTAGCACAGATACGCAGTATTTT. Amino acid sequence: CATSSSVPSTDTQYF.

This clonotype was picked up many times. The rearrangement joins TRBV18 to TRBJ1-2; the match to TRBD1 covers 12 bases. The CDR3 has 16 amino acids. Per the germline V gene, CDR1 is KGHSH and CDR2 is LQKENI. V was clipped by 3 bases and J by 6 bases; unmatched bases: 8. CDR3 in DNA: TGTGCCAGCTCACCCCCGGGACAGGGGGCCTTGGATGGCTACACCTTC. This encodes CASSPPGQGALDGYTF.

This clonotype was detected many times. V gene TRBV7-8 combines with J gene TRBJ1-1; D possibly corresponds to TRBD1 (5 bases). Trimming stripped 5 bases from V and 1 base from J, with 17 bases between. CDR1 and CDR2 (germline): SGHVS, FQNEAQ. This CDR3 has 16 residues. For the CDR3, the DNA is TGTGCCAGCAGCCTAAGCGGAGTGACAGAGAACACTGAAGCTTTCTTT. It specifies CASSLSGVTENTEAFF.

This clonotype was seen many times. The chain couples TRBV11-2 to TRBJ2-2, with 8 positions matching TRBD2. The CDR3 runs to 16 residues. Trimming removed 3 bases from V and 1 base from J; junction bases left unmatched: 4. The germline gives CDR1 SGHAT, CDR2 FQNNGV. The CDR3 DNA is TGTGCCAGCAGCTTCTTAGCGGGGATGAACACCGGGGAGCTGTTTTTT. Amino acid sequence: CASSFLAGMNTGELFF. The full variable domain, rest sourced from reference TRBV11-2 and TRBJ2-2, is EAGVAQSPRYKIIEKRQSVAFWCNPISGHATLYWYQQILGQGPKLLIQFQNNGVVDDSQLPKDRFSAERLKGVDSTLKIQPAKLEDSAVYLCASSFLAGMNTGELFFGEGSRLTVL.

This clonotype has ten or more counts. This sequence joins TRBV7-8 and TRBJ1-6, with D unresolved. Per the germline V gene, CDR1 is SGHVS and CDR2 is FQNEAQ. The CDR3 loop spans 16 amino acids. V lost 1 base, J lost 0 bases, and 7 bases lay in between. The DNA for the CDR3 is TGTGCCAGCAGCTTAGGCGGACTCTCCTATAATTCACCCCTCCACTTT. Protein product: CASSLGGLSYNSPLHF.

This clonotype was picked up a small number of times. The chain is built from TRBV6-2 or TRBV6-3 and TRBJ2-7; D might be TRBD1 (6 bases). Trimming stripped 0 bases from V and 3 bases from J, with 12 bases between. This CDR3 comprises 15 residues. Germline lookup yields CDR1 MNHEY and CDR2 SVGEGT. For the CDR3, the DNA is TGTGCCAGCAGTTACTCGGTGACAGGTTTCTACGAGCAGTACTTC. Translated, it gives CASSYSVTGFYEQYF.

As for this clonotype: Compared with germline, one end of the junction differs, possibly owing to a read error. J is TRBJ1-5 and V is TRBV7-7, with unresolved D. The V gene's germline CDR1 is SSHAT and CDR2 FNYEAQ (reference sequence). This CDR3 contains 13 residues. CDR3 coding DNA: TGTGCTAGCAGCTTCCGAGCGGAACAGCCCCAGCATTTT. Its translation: CASSFRAEQPQHF.

This clonotype is medium-sized in the sample. V gene TRBV7-2 combines with J gene TRBJ1-5, with D hard to call. The CDR3 extends over 13 amino acids. Trimming pared 0 bases from V and 3 bases from J, leaving 3 bases between. In germline, CDR1 is SGHTA, CDR2 FQGNSA. The CDR3 DNA sequence: TGTGCCAGCAGCTTAGCTGTCAATCAGCCCCAGCATTTT. Its protein is CASSLAVNQPQHF.

On this clonotype itself: It may be a read error: a sequence one base away is much more abundant. This chain connects TRBV11-2 to TRBJ2-3; TRBD2 is a possible D gene (5 bases). CDR1 and CDR2 from the germline V gene are SGHAT and FQNNGV. The CDR3 is made up of 15 amino acids. The CDR3: CASSLGLGVGDTRYF. The CDR3 nucleotides are TGTGCCAGCAGCTTAGGGCTTGGGGTGGGAGATACGCGGTATTTT.

For the CDR3, the DNA is TGTGCCAGCAGCTCGGGACAGGCGAGCTCCTATAATTCACCCCTCCACTTT. As protein: CASSSGQASSYNSPLHF. The chain has TRBV7-2 and TRBJ1-6; 8 bases line up with TRBD1. The V gene's germline CDR1 is SGHTA and CDR2 FQGNSA. Trimming took 4 bases from V and 0 from J; bases not matched to a gene: 5. CDR3 size: 17 residues.

There are many counts of this clonotype. This CDR3 reads CASSLLPKETQYF. The CDR3 nucleotides are TGTGCCAGCAGCTTACTCCCAAAAGAGACCCAGTACTTC. This chain uses TRBV7-2 with TRBJ2-5; D unclear. The V end was cut by 2 bases, the J end by 3 bases, with 7 bases between. The CDR3 contains 13 residues. Germline V gene sequence: CDR1 SGHTA, CDR2 FQGNSA.

About this clonotype: This may be a read error, as it is one base from a much larger clone. The chain carries TRBV28 and TRBJ1-4; TRBD1 aligns across 7 bases. CDR1 MDHEN and CDR2 SYDVKM come from the germline V gene. CDR3 length: 15 amino acids. CDR3: CDSSPQGATNEKLFF. As DNA, the CDR3 is TGTGACAGCAGTCCCCAGGGGGCAACTAATGAAAAACTGTTTTTT.

The sample holds a few counts of this clonotype. CDR3 protein: CASSLDREPNQPQHF. The CDR3 region has the DNA TGTGCCAGCAGCTTAGACAGGGAACCTAATCAGCCCCAGCATTTT. The V call is TRBV7-9, the J call TRBJ1-5, with D possibly TRBD1 on 6 matching bases. Germline CDR1 reads SEHNR; CDR2 reads FQNEAQ (reference sequence). The CDR3 has 15 amino acids. V was clipped by 1 base and J by 4 bases, with 11 bases between them.

This clonotype was observed a few times. The CDR3 DNA reads TGTGCCAGCAGCTCGATCCGGGACAGTTCATTAGAAGCTTTCTTT. Its protein product is CASSSIRDSSLEAFF. V and J are TRBV13 and TRBJ1-1, with 7 bases aligning to TRBD1. Germline loops: CDR1 PRHDT, CDR2 FYEKMQ (reference sequence). CDR3 length: 15 residues. Unmatched junction bases numbered 13, after V lost 4 bases and J lost 8 bases.

In this sample, this clonotype turned up many times. V is TRBV7-9 and J is TRBJ1-4; possible D gene TRBD1, 6 bases. Germline V gives CDR1 SEHNR, CDR2 FQNEAQ (reference sequence). V was cut by 3 bases and J by 4 bases, with 12 bases left in between. The CDR3 totals 15 residues. CDR3 sequence: CASSLDSQVNEKLFF. As DNA, the CDR3 is TGTGCCAGCAGCTTGGACAGCCAAGTTAATGAAAAACTGTTTTTT.

The chain joins TRBV6-2 or TRBV6-3 to TRBJ1-1; maybe TRBD1 (5 bases). The CDR3 consists of 15 residues. V was trimmed by 2 bases and J by 5 bases, leaving 15 bases between them. Per the germline V gene, CDR1 is MNHEY and CDR2 is SVGEGT. Written as DNA, the CDR3 is TGTGCCAGCAGTTACAGGGGCGGATCGGGGACTGAAGCTTTCTTT. This codes for CASSYRGGSGTEAFF.

The V gene is TRBV27, the J gene TRBJ2-7, with D hard to call. Germline V gene data show CDR1 as MNHEY and CDR2 as SMNVEV (reference sequence). CDR3 length: 19 residues. Trimming took 5 bases from V and 2 from J, leaving 28 bases between them. The CDR3 loop is CASSPSVWLTSGSTYEQYF. CDR3 DNA sequence: TGTGCCAGCAGTCCCTCTGTTTGGTTAACTTCTGGAAGCACCTACGAGCAGTACTTC.

The V and J genes are TRBV24-1 and TRBJ2-1; TRBD2 agrees at 9 bases. This CDR3 has 16 residues. The germline V gene has CDR1 KGHDR and CDR2 SFDVKD. The junction had 7 bases not matched to a gene; V was cut back by 2 bases and J by 6 bases. CDR3 sequence: CATSDSPSGGTNEQFF. The CDR3 nucleotides are TGTGCCACCAGTGATTCCCCCAGCGGGGGGACCAATGAGCAGTTCTTC.

This clonotype was seen many times. The genes are TRBV2 and TRBJ1-5; D uncertain. Trimming left V 1 base short and J 7 bases short, with 23 bases between. Germline loops: CDR1 SNHLY, CDR2 FYNNEI. CDR3 size: 18 residues. The DNA of the CDR3 is TGTGCCAGCAGTGAAGGGCGGCAGCGCGGACCCCGGGAGCAGCCCCAGCATTTT. It yields the protein CASSEGRQRGPREQPQHF.

This chain connects TRBV7-6 to TRBJ1-3, with 9 nucleotides matching TRBD1. The V gene end was trimmed by 0 bases and the J gene end by 3 bases; junction bases not matched to a gene: 12. The CDR3 runs to 19 residues. The germline V gene encodes CDR1 SGHVS and CDR2 FNYEAQ. This chain's CDR3 is CASSLARSGQGSGGNTIYF. The CDR3 nucleotides are TGTGCCAGCAGCTTAGCGAGGTCCGGACAGGGGAGCGGTGGAAACACCATATATTTT.

There are many counts of this clonotype. CDR3 bases: TGTGCCAGCAGCTTAGATCTTACGTCTAGCGGAGCTCGGCCCCAGTACTTC. It specifies CASSLDLTSSGARPQYF. J is TRBJ2-5 and V is TRBV11-2, with 7 bases matching TRBD2. This CDR3 comprises 17 residues. Germline CDR1 and CDR2: SGHAT and FQNNGV. With 0 bases clipped from V and 9 bases from J, the junction kept 16 bases outside the gene matches. The whole variable domain, remainder taken from reference TRBV11-2 and TRBJ2-5, is EAGVAQSPRYKIIEKRQSVAFWCNPISGHATLYWYQQILGQGPKLLIQFQNNGVVDDSQLPKDRFSAERLKGVDSTLKIQPAKLEDSAVYLCASSLDLTSSGARPQYFGPGTRLLVL.

This clonotype was seen at least ten times. The chain combines TRBV7-2 with TRBJ1-1, with a tentative D call TRBD1 (6 bases). The CDR3 covers 13 residues. Germline V gene data show CDR1 as SGHTA and CDR2 as FQGNSA. V was shortened by 5 bases and J by 3 bases, with 10 bases between the two germline ends. CDR3 nucleotide sequence: TGTGCCAGCAGCAAAAACAGGGACACTGAAGCTTTCTTT. Translated: CASSKNRDTEAFF.

A word on this clonotype: A single base separates this from a much larger clone, so it may be a read error. The chain joins TRBV7-2 to TRBJ2-7; perhaps TRBD1 as D (6 bases). Germline CDR1 is SGHTA and CDR2 is FQGNSA. The V and J ends lost 5 bases and 12 bases respectively, with 23 bases between them. The CDR3 runs to 14 residues. The CDR3: CASSQAGSGDRRYF. DNA for the CDR3: TGTGCCAGCAGCCAAGCCGGGTCAGGGGACCGGCGGTACTTC.

Comment on this clonotype: At one boundary the junction diverges from the germline segment, which might be a read error. This sequence joins TRBV12-3 or TRBV12-4 and TRBJ2-2; possible D gene TRBD2, 5 bases. This CDR3 comprises 13 residues. The CDR3 loop is CASSVSLTGKLFF. CDR3 bases: TGTGCCAGCAGTGTAAGTTTAACCGGGAAGCTGTTTTTT.

This clonotype was recorded a few times. The J gene is TRBJ2-2, the V gene TRBV7-2; a possible D gene is TRBD2 (6 bases). V dropped 3 bases and J dropped 4 bases, with 15 bases sitting between them. The CDR3 runs 16 residues. Per germline, CDR1 SGHTA and CDR2 FQGNSA. CDR3: CASSLRLGGLTGELFF. CDR3 nucleotide sequence: TGTGCCAGCAGCTTGAGGCTCGGGGGTCTCACCGGGGAGCTGTTTTTT.

The chain links TRBV7-9 to TRBJ2-1; D might be TRBD1 or TRBD2, each matching 6 bases. This CDR3 is 15 amino acids long. The ends were cut back, 3 bases at V and 7 bases at J, with 16 bases in the middle. Germline V CDR1 and CDR2: SEHNR, FQNEAQ (reference sequence). Written as DNA, the CDR3 is TGTGCCAGCAGCTTTTACCGGGGGCGGAATAATGAGCAGTTCTTC. Translated: CASSFYRGRNNEQFF.

The table lists this clonotype with many counts. This sequence joins TRBV7-2 and TRBJ2-1; a weak D match, TRBD1 (6 bases). V was cut by 5 bases and J by 0 bases, with 11 bases left in between. CDR1 and CDR2 from the germline V gene are SGHTA and FQGNSA. The CDR3 spans 15 residues. CDR3 DNA sequence: TGTGCCAGCAGCCAGGGGACGGTCTCCTACAATGAGCAGTTCTTC. Translated, it gives CASSQGTVSYNEQFF.

The chain employs TRBV28 and TRBJ1-1; TRBD1 matches 7 bases. CDR3 length: 15 amino acids. After removal of 8 bases from V and 6 bases from J, the junction contained 15 bases not matched to a gene. The V gene's germline CDR1 is MDHEN and CDR2 SYDVKM. DNA of the CDR3: TGTGCCAGCTCCGGGGCGTGGGCAGGGGGAGCTGAAGCTTTCTTT. Its translation is CASSGAWAGGAEAFF.

About this clonotype: A single base separates this from a much larger clone, so it may be a read error. This sequence joins TRBV7-2 and TRBJ2-1, with D unresolved. The CDR3 runs to 15 residues. Per germline, CDR1 SGHTA and CDR2 FQGNSA. CDR3 region: CANSPPNSFYNEQFF. Written as DNA, the CDR3 is TGTGCCAACAGCCCTCCTAACTCCTTCTACAATGAGCAGTTCTTC.

The rearrangement uses TRBV13 and TRBJ2-4, with D tentatively TRBD2 (5 bases). Trimming removed 3 bases at V and 4 bases at J, with 16 bases between. The CDR3 is 16 residues long. The germline CDR1 and CDR2 sequences are PRHDT and FYEKMQ (reference sequence). The CDR3 reads CASSFSSSVYKNIQYF. DNA for the CDR3: TGTGCCAGCAGCTTTTCGAGTAGCGTTTATAAAAACATTCAGTACTTC.